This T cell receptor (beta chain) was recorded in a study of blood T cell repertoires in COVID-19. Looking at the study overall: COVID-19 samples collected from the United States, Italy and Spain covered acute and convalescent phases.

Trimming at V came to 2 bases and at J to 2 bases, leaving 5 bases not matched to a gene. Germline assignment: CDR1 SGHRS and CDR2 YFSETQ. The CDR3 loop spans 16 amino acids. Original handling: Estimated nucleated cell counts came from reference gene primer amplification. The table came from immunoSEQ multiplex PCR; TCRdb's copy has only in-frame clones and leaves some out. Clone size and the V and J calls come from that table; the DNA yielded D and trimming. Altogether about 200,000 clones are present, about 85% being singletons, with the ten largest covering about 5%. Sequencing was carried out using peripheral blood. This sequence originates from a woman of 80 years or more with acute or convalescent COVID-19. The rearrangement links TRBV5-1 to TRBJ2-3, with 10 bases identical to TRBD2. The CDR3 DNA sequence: TGCGCCAGCAGCTTCCTAGCGGGAGATCCCACAGATACGCAGTATTTT. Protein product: CASSFLAGDPTDTQYF.